These 25 T cell receptor beta chains came from one sample sequenced in a study of blood T cell repertoires in COVID-19. Assay: immunoSEQ multiplex PCR; the TCRdb copy retains only in-frame clones and omits some. The repertoire holds 50,000 to 65,000 clones, with around 84% as singletons. The sample comprised peripheral blood. All receptors come from a man in his sixties or seventies with acute or convalescent COVID-19.

The CDR3 spells CASRKLAGGSNEQFF. DNA of the CDR3: TGTGCCAGTAGGAAACTAGCGGGAGGTTCCAATGAGCAGTTCTTC. The chain recombines TRBV19 with TRBJ2-1; 12 nucleotides align to TRBD2. Germline V gene sequence: CDR1 LNHDA, CDR2 SQIVND (reference sequence). Trimming at V came to 6 bases and at J to 6 bases, leaving 6 bases not matched to a gene. The length of the CDR3 is 15 residues.

This rearrangement joins TRBV9 to TRBJ1-1; D perhaps matches TRBD1 (6 bases). Per the germline V gene, CDR1 is SGDLS and CDR2 is YYNGEE. CDR3 length: 17 amino acids. With 1 base removed from V and 4 bases from J, the gap between germline ends came to 20 bases. The CDR3 spells CASSVLGGGDFGTEAFF. For the CDR3, the DNA is TGTGCCAGCAGCGTATTAGGCGGGGGCGACTTCGGCACTGAAGCTTTCTTT. Supplemented by reference TRBV9 and TRBJ1-1, the full variable domain reads DSGVTQTPKHLITATGQRVTLRCSPRSGDLSVYWYQQSLDQGLQFLIQYYNGEERAKGNILERFSAQQFPDLHSELNLSSLELGDSALYFCASSVLGGGDFGTEAFFGQGTRLTVV.

This chain joins TRBV18 and TRBJ2-1; the match to TRBD1 covers 7 bases. J lost 10 bases, V lost 0 bases, and 6 bases had no gene match. Germline V gene sequence: CDR1 KGHSH, CDR2 LQKENI. The CDR3 sequence is 14 residues long. CDR3 coding DNA: TGTGCCAGCTCACCACCATCAGTGGGACAGGAGCAGTTCTTC. The encoded protein is CASSPPSVGQEQFF.

The chain carries TRBV6-2 or TRBV6-3 and TRBJ1-5, with TRBD1 matching over 7 bases. The CDR3 sequence is 16 residues long. V shed 0 bases, J shed 5 bases, and the junction held 7 bases outside the gene matches. The V gene's germline CDR1 is MNHEY and CDR2 SVGEGT. CDR3 sequence (DNA): TGTGCCAGCAGTTACTCGACTAACAGGGGAGATCAGCCCCAGCATTTT. It translates to CASSYSTNRGDQPQHF.

J is TRBJ2-1 and V is TRBV5-4; no definite D call. Germline CDR1 reads SGHNT; CDR2 reads YYREEE (reference sequence). This CDR3 is 14 amino acids long. Trimming removed 0 bases from V and 5 bases from J, with 9 bases in between. The CDR3 nucleotides read TGTGCCAGCAGCTTGGTATCCCGCGACAATGAGCAGTTCTTC. Amino acid sequence: CASSLVSRDNEQFF.

This chain connects TRBV3-1 (or the pseudogene TRBV3-2) to TRBJ1-2, with 7 bases fitting TRBD1. This CDR3 has 11 amino acids. Per germline, CDR1 LGHDT and CDR2 YNNKEL (reference sequence). V was clipped by 1 base and J by 13 bases; unmatched bases: 3. The CDR3 loop reads CASSQVDRTTF. CDR3 DNA: TGTGCCAGCAGCCAAGTGGACAGGACCACCTTC.

This clone has just a few counts. The chain couples TRBV24-1 to TRBJ2-7; TRBD2 is a possible D gene (5 bases). The CDR3 consists of 13 residues. V was shortened by 4 bases and J by 6 bases, with 12 bases between the two germline ends. Germline CDR1 is KGHDR and CDR2 is SFDVKD. Here the CDR3 reads CATSDTDGLEQYF. In nucleotides, the CDR3 is TGTGCCACCAGTGACACGGACGGACTCGAGCAGTACTTC.

The chain combines TRBV6-6 with TRBJ1-5; the D is unclear. Germline V gives CDR1 MNHNY, CDR2 SVGAGI (reference sequence). The CDR3 sequence is 13 residues long. The germline V and J ends were trimmed by 4 bases and 0 bases, with 4 bases remaining between them. The CDR3 loop is CASSSYSNQPQHF. CDR3 in DNA: TGTGCCAGCAGTTCCTATAGCAATCAGCCCCAGCATTTT.

This clone has just a few counts. The J gene is TRBJ1-4, the V gene TRBV5-1, with D tentatively TRBD1 (5 bases). Germline loops: CDR1 SGHRS, CDR2 YFSETQ. The V end lost 5 bases, the J end lost 0 bases, and 8 bases lay between the germline ends. The CDR3 loop spans 14 amino acids. CDR3 residues: CASRSTATNEKLFF. The CDR3 DNA reads TGCGCCAGCAGGTCGACAGCAACTAATGAAAAACTGTTTTTT.

The chain couples TRBV6-5 to TRBJ1-1, with TRBD1 identical over 8 bases. The V gene end was trimmed by 4 bases and the J gene end by 2 bases; junction bases not matched to a gene: 9. Looked up from germline, CDR1 is MNHEY and CDR2 is SVGAGI. The CDR3 runs to 16 residues. CDR3 in amino acids: CASSSRGTGANTEAFF. CDR3 nucleotides: TGTGCCAGCAGTTCTCGGGGGACAGGCGCAAACACTGAAGCTTTCTTT.

The V gene is TRBV10-1, the J gene TRBJ1-1; possible D gene TRBD1, 5 bases. Trimming took 5 bases from V and 6 from J, leaving 7 bases between them. Germline CDR1 is WNHNN and CDR2 is SYGVQD (reference sequence). CDR3 size: 11 residues. The CDR3 region has the DNA TGCGCCAGCAGTAGGGGTTCTGAAGCTTTCTTT. Amino acids: CASSRGSEAFF.

The rearrangement joins TRBV5-5 to TRBJ1-1, with D possibly TRBD1 on 6 matching bases. In germline, CDR1 is SGHKS, CDR2 YYEKEE (reference sequence). Trimming pared 2 bases from V and 1 base from J, leaving 12 bases between. The CDR3 covers 15 residues. CDR3 DNA: TGTGCCAGCAGCTTACCCGGACAGTCGAACACTGAAGCTTTCTTT. Protein: CASSLPGQSNTEAFF.

This clone has more than one count but fewer than ten. This sequence joins TRBV3-1 (or the pseudogene TRBV3-2) and TRBJ2-3, with 7 bases aligning to TRBD2. Germline CDR1 LGHDT, CDR2 YNNKEL (reference sequence). Unmatched junction bases numbered 1, after V lost 1 base and J lost 0 bases. The CDR3 covers 15 residues. CDR3 in amino acids: CASSQVGGSTDTQYF. The CDR3 nucleotides are TGTGCCAGCAGCCAAGTGGGAGGGAGCACAGATACGCAGTATTTT.

The genes are TRBV7-3 and TRBJ2-1; 11 bases line up with TRBD2. CDR1 and CDR2 (germline): SGHTA, FQGTGA. The CDR3 spans 15 residues. V lost 4 bases, J lost 7 bases, and 6 bases stayed unmatched. The CDR3 sequence is CASSSWTSGLNEQFF. CDR3 nucleotide sequence: TGTGCCAGCAGCTCGTGGACTAGCGGGTTAAATGAGCAGTTCTTC. Together with reference TRBV7-3 and TRBJ2-1, the CDR3 gives the full variable domain: GAGVSQTPSNKVTEKGKYVELRCDPISGHTALYWYRQSLGQGPEFLIYFQGTGAADDSGLPNDRFFAVRPEGSVSTLKIQRTERGDSAVYLCASSSWTSGLNEQFFGPGTRLTVL.

The V call is TRBV5-8, the J call TRBJ1-2, with unresolved D. There are 14 residues in the CDR3. Germline lookup yields CDR1 SGHTS and CDR2 YDEGEE. The germline V and J ends were trimmed by 0 bases and 7 bases, with 13 bases remaining between them. The CDR3 here is CASSLVLGRSGYTF. The CDR3 coding sequence is TGTGCCAGCAGCTTGGTTCTGGGGAGGTCTGGCTACACCTTC.

Only one count was recorded for this clone. This chain links TRBV9 with TRBJ2-2; 8 nucleotides agree with TRBD1. Germline values: CDR1 SGDLS, CDR2 YYNGEE. The trim removed 0 bases at V and 7 bases at J, leaving 5 bases unmatched. The CDR3 runs 15 residues. In DNA, the CDR3 is TGTGCCAGCAGCGTAGCCAGACAGGGGTACGGGGAGCTGTTTTTT. Amino acid sequence: CASSVARQGYGELFF.

This chain links TRBV4-1 with TRBJ2-2, with TRBD1 as a possible D gene (6 bases). Trimming shortened V by 7 bases and J by 7 bases, and 13 bases separated the two germline ends. Germline V CDR1 and CDR2: MGHRA, YSYEKL. The CDR3 is 13 residues long. CDR3 in DNA: TGCGCCAGCACCCCAGGGGAGTTCGGGGAGCTGTTTTTT. This codes for CASTPGEFGELFF.

The rearrangement joins TRBV15 to TRBJ2-5; D unresolved. The CDR3 consists of 13 residues. Per germline, CDR1 LNHNV and CDR2 YYDKDF (reference sequence). The germline V and J ends were trimmed by 1 base and 0 bases, with 3 bases remaining between them. The DNA for the CDR3 is TGTGCCACCAGCAGAGGTAACCAAGAGACCCAGTACTTC. It encodes CATSRGNQETQYF. The full variable domain, completed using reference TRBV15 and TRBJ2-5, is DAMVIQNPRYQVTQFGKPVTLSCSQTLNHNVMYWYQQKSSQAPKLLFHYYDKDFNNEADTPDNFQSRRPNTSFCFLDIRSPGLGDTAMYLCATSRGNQETQYFGPGTRLLVL.

The chain combines TRBV7-8 with TRBJ2-7; D not certain. This CDR3 is 15 amino acids long. The germline V gene has CDR1 SGHVS and CDR2 FQNEAQ. Trimming shortened V by 2 bases and J by 0 bases, and 11 bases separated the two germline ends. CDR3 DNA sequence: TGTGCCAGCAGCTTACGCTCACTTATCTCCTACGAGCAGTACTTC. Translating gives CASSLRSLISYEQYF. The full variable domain, completed using reference TRBV7-8 and TRBJ2-7, is GAGVSQSPRYKVAKRGQDVALRCDPISGHVSLFWYQQALGQGPEFLTYFQNEAQLDKSGLPSDRFFAERPEGSVSTLKIQRTQQEDSAVYLCASSLRSLISYEQYFGPGTRLTVT.

V usage is TRBV19 and J usage is TRBJ1-5; D is perhaps TRBD1 (6 bases). Germline-derived CDR1 and CDR2 are LNHDA and SQIVND (reference sequence). This CDR3 spans 16 amino acids. Trimming took 1 base from V and 0 from J, leaving 10 bases between them. The CDR3 spells CASSIGGRYSNQPQHF. As DNA, the CDR3 is TGTGCCAGTAGTATAGGGGGGCGGTATAGCAATCAGCCCCAGCATTTT.

J is TRBJ1-2 and V is TRBV19, with TRBD1 matching 7 bases. This CDR3 has 13 amino acids. Germline assignment: CDR1 LNHDA and CDR2 SQIVND (reference sequence). Trimming at V came to 5 bases and at J to 6 bases, leaving 6 bases not matched to a gene. CDR3 DNA sequence: TGTGCCAGTAGTGCGACAGGGTTCAATGGCTACACCTTC. It is translated as CASSATGFNGYTF.

This CDR3 reads CASSGRYRGDTEAFF. CDR3 DNA sequence: TGTGCCAGTAGTGGCCGCTACAGGGGGGACACTGAAGCTTTCTTT. V and J are TRBV19 and TRBJ1-1, with TRBD1 identical over 8 bases. V gave up 5 bases and J gave up 3 bases; unmatched junction bases: 8. From germline, CDR1 is LNHDA and CDR2 SQIVND (reference sequence). CDR3 length equals 15 residues.

The genes are TRBV28 and TRBJ2-7; the match to TRBD1 covers 10 bases. The CDR3 is made up of 15 amino acids. Germline V gene sequence: CDR1 MDHEN, CDR2 SYDVKM. V lost 5 bases, J lost 3 bases, and 7 bases stayed unmatched. CDR3 amino acids: CASSGSTGGIYEQYF. The CDR3 nucleotides read TGTGCCAGCAGTGGATCGACAGGGGGCATCTACGAGCAGTACTTC.

The chain joins TRBV28 to TRBJ2-2; TRBD2 might be the D (5 bases). The CDR3 has 14 amino acids. The germline V and J ends were trimmed by 6 bases and 3 bases, with 11 bases remaining between them. Germline V gene data show CDR1 as MDHEN and CDR2 as SYDVKM. CDR3 sequence: CASRETGYTGELFF. The CDR3 coding sequence is TGTGCCAGCAGAGAGACGGGGTACACCGGGGAGCTGTTTTTT. Based on the CDR3 plus reference TRBV28 and TRBJ2-2, the full variable domain is DVKVTQSSRYLVKRTGEKVFLECVQDMDHENMFWYRQDPGLGLRLIYFSYDVKMKEKGDIPEGYSVSREKKERFSLILESASTNQTSMYLCASRETGYTGELFFGEGSRLTVL.

The J gene is TRBJ1-1, the V gene TRBV7-9, with D perhaps TRBD1 (6 bases). Trimming pared 5 bases from V and 2 bases from J, leaving 21 bases between. This CDR3 has 17 residues. Germline V gene sequence: CDR1 SEHNR, CDR2 FQNEAQ (reference sequence). The DNA of the CDR3 is TGTGCCAGCAGCAGGACGGGGGGCAGCTCTCTCAACACTGAAGCTTTCTTT. Protein: CASSRTGGSSLNTEAFF.